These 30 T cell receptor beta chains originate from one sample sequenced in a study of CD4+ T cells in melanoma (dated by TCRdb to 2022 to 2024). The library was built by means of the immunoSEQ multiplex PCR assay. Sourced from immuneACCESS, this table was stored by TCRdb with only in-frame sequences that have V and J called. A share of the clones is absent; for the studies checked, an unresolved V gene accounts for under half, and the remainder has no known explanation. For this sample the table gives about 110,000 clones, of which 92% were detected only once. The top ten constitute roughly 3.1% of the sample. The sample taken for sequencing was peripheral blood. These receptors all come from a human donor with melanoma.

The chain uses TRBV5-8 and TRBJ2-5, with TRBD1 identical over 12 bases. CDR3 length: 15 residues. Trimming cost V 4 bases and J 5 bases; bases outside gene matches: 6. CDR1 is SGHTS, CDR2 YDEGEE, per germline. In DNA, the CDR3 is TGTGCCAGCAGCCCGGGACAGGGGGCTCGGGAGACCCAGTACTTC. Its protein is CASSPGQGARETQYF. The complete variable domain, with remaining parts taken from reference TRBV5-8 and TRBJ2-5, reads EAGVTQSPTHLIKTRGQQATLRCSPISGHTSVYWYQQALGLGLQFLLWYDEGEERNRGNFPPRFSGRQFPNYSSELNVNALELEDSALYLCASSPGQGARETQYFGPGTRLLVL.

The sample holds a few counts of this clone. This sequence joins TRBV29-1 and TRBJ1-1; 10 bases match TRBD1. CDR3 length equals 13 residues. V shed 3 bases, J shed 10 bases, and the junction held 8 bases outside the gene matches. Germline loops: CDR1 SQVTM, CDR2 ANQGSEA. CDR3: CSVERQGARGAFF. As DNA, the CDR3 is TGCAGCGTTGAGAGACAGGGGGCCCGAGGAGCTTTCTTT.

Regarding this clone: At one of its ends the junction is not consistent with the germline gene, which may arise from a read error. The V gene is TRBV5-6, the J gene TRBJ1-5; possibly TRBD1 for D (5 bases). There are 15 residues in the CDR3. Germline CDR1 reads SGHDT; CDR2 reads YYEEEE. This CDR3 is CASTSQGFFGQSQHF. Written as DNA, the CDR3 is TGTGCCAGCACCTCCCAGGGATTCTTCGGTCAGTCCCAGCATTTT.

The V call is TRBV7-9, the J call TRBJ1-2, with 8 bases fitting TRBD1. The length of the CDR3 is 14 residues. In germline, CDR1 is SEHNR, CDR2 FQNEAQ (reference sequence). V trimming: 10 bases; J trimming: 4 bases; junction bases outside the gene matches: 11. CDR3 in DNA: TGTGCCACCAGAATAGACAGGGGATCCTATGGCTACACCTTC. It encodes CATRIDRGSYGYTF. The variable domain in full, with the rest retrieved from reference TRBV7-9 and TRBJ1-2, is DTGVSQNPRHKITKRGQNVTFRCDPISEHNRLYWYRQTLGQGPEFLTYFQNEAQLEKSRLLSDRFSAERPKGSFSTLEIQRTEQGDSAMYLCATRIDRGSYGYTFGSGTRLTVV.

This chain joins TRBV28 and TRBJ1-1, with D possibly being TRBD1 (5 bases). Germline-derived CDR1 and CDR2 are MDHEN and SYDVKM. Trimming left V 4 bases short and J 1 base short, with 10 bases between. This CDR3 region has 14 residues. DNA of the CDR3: TGTGCCAGCAGTTCGGGGCTGTGGAACACTGAAGCTTTCTTT. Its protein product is CASSSGLWNTEAFF.

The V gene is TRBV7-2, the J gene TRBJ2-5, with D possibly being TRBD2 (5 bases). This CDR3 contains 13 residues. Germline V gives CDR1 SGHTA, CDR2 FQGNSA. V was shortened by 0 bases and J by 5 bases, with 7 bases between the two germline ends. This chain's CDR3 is CASSLARGETQYF. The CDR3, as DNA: TGTGCCAGCAGCTTAGCTAGAGGGGAGACCCAGTACTTC.

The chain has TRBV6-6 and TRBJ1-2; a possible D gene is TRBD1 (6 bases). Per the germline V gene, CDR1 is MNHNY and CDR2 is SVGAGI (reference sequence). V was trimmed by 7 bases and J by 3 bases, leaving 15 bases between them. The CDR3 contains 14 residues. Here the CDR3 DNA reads TGTGCCAGCACTCTGGCCCAGGGGTACTATGGCTACACCTTC. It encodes CASTLAQGYYGYTF.

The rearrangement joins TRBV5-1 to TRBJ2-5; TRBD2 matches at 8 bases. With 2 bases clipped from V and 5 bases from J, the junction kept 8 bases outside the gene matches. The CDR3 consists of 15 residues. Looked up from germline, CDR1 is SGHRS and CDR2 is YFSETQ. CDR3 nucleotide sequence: TGCGCCAGCAGCTTTGGGTCGGGAGGGGCGGAGACCCAGTACTTC. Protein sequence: CASSFGSGGAETQYF.

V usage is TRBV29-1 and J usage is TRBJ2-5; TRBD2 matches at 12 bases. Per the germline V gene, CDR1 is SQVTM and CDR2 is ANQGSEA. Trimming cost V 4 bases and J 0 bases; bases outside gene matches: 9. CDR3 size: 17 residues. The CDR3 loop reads CSVVWLLAGGYQETQYF. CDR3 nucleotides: TGCAGCGTTGTGTGGCTGCTAGCGGGAGGGTACCAAGAGACCCAGTACTTC.

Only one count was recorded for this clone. The CDR3 protein is CASSLKVASGRLGFTDTQYF. The CDR3 DNA follows: TGTGCCAGCAGCTTAAAAGTGGCTAGCGGGAGATTGGGGTTCACAGATACGCAGTATTTT. J is TRBJ2-3 and V is TRBV7-3; 10 bases align to TRBD2. With V trimmed by 1 base and J by 2 bases, 15 bases remained unmatched. From germline, CDR1 is SGHTA and CDR2 FQGTGA. The CDR3 spans 20 residues.

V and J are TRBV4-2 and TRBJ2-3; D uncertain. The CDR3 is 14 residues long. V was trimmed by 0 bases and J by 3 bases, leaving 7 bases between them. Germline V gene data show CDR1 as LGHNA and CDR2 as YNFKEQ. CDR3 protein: CASSQEWGTDTQYF. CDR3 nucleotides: TGTGCCAGCAGCCAAGAGTGGGGTACAGATACGCAGTATTTT.

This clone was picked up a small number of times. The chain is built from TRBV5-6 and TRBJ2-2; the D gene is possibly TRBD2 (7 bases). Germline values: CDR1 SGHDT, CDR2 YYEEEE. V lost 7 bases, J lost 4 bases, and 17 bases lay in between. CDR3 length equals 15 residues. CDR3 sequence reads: CASYFGGRVTGELFF. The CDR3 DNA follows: TGTGCCAGCTACTTCGGGGGGCGCGTCACCGGGGAGCTGTTTTTT.

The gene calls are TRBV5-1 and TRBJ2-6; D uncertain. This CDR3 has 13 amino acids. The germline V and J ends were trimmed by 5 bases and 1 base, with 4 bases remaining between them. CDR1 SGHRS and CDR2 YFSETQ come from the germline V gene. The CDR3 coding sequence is TGCGCCAGCAGTGTGTCTGGGGCCAACGTCCTGACTTTC. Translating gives CASSVSGANVLTF.

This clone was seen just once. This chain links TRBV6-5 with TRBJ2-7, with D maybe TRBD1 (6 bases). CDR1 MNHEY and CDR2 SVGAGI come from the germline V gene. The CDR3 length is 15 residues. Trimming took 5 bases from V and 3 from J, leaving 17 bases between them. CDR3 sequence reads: CASSRYDQGLYEQYF. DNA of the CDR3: TGTGCCAGCAGTCGCTACGATCAGGGGCTCTACGAGCAGTACTTC.

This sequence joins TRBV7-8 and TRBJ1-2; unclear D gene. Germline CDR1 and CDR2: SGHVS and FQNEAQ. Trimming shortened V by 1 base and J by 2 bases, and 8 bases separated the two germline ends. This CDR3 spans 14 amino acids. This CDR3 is CASSLVGGNYGYTF. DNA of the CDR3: TGTGCCAGCAGCTTAGTTGGCGGAAACTATGGCTACACCTTC.

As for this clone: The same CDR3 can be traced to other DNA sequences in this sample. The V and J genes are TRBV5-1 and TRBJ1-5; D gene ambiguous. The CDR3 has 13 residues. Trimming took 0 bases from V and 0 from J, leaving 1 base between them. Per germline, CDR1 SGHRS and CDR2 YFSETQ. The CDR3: CASSLDSNQPQHF. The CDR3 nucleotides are TGCGCCAGCAGCTTGGATAGCAATCAGCCCCAGCATTTT.

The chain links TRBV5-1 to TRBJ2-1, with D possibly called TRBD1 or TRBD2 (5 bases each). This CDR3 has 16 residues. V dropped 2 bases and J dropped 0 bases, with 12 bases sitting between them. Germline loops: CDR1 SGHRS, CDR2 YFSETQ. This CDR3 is CASSLYAGTSYNEQFF. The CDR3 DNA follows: TGCGCCAGCAGCTTATACGCCGGGACCTCCTACAATGAGCAGTTCTTC.

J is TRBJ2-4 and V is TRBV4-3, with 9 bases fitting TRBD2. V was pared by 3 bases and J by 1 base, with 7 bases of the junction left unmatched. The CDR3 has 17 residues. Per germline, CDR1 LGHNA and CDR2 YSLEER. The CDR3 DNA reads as TGCGCCAGCAGCCACGATAGCGGGAGCGGGGCCAAAAACATTCAGTACTTC. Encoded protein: CASSHDSGSGAKNIQYF.

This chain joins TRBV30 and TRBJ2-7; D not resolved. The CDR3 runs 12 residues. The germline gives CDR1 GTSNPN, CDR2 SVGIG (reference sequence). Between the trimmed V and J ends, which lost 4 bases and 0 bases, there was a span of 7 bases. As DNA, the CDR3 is TGTGCCTGGACGACGGTCTCCTACGAGCAGTACTTC. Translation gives CAWTTVSYEQYF.

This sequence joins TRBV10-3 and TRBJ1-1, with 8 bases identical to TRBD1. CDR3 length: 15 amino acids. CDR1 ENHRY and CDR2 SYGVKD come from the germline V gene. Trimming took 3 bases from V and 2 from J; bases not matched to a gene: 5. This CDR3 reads CAISEPDRGNTEAFF. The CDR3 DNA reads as TGTGCCATCAGTGAACCTGACAGGGGTAACACTGAAGCTTTCTTT.

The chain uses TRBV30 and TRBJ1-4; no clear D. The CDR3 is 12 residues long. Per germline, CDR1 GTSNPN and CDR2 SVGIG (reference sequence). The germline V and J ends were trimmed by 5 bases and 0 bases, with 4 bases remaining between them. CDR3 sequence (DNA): TGTGCCTGGGGCGCAACTAATGAAAAACTGTTTTTT. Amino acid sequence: CAWGATNEKLFF.

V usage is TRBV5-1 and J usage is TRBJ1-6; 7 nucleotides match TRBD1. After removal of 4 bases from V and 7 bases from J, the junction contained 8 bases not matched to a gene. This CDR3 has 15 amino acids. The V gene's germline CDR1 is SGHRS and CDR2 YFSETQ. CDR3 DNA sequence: TGCGCCAGCAGCGGGACACAGGGGCGGAATTCACCCCTCCACTTT. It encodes CASSGTQGRNSPLHF.

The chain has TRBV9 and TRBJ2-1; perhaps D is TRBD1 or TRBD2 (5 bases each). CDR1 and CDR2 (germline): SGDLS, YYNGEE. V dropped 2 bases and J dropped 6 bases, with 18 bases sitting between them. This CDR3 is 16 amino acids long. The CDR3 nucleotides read TGTGCCAGCAGCGTCCCCCATAGCGAGGGGTCCAATGAGCAGTTCTTC. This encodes CASSVPHSEGSNEQFF.

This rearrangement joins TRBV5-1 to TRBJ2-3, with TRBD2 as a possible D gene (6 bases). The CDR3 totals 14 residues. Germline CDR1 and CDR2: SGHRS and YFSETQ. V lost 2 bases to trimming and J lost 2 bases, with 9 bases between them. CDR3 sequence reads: CASSFQRVTDTQYF. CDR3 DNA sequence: TGCGCCAGCAGCTTCCAGCGGGTCACAGATACGCAGTATTTT. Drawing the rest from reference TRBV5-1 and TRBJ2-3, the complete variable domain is KAGVTQTPRYLIKTRGQQVTLSCSPISGHRSVSWYQQTPGQGLQFLFEYFSETQRNKGNFPGRFSGRQFSNSRSEMNVSTLELGDSALYLCASSFQRVTDTQYFGPGTRLTVL.

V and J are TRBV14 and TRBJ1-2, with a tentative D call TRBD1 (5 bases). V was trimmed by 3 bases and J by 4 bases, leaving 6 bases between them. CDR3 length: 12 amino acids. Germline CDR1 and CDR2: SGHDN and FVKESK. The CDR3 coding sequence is TGTGCCAGCAGCCAGGGACGCTATGGCTACACCTTC. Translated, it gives CASSQGRYGYTF.

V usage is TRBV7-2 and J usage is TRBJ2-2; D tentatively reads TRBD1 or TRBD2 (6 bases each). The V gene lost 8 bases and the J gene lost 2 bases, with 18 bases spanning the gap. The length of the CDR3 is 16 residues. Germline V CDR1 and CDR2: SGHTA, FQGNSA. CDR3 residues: CASGGQGGTNTGELFF. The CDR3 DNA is TGTGCCAGCGGGGGTCAAGGGGGGACTAACACCGGGGAGCTGTTTTTT.

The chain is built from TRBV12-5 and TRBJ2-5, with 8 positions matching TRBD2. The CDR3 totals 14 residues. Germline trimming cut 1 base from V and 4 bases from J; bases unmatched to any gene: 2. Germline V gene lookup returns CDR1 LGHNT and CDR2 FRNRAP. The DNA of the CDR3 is TGTGCTAGTGGTTTGGCGGGGGGGAGAGAGACCCAGTACTTC. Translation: CASGLAGGRETQYF.

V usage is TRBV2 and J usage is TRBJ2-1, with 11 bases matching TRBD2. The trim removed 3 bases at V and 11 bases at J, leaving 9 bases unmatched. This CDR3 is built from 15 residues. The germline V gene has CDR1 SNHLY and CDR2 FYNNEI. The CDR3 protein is CASSDGSGGARKQFF. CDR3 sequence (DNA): TGTGCCAGCAGTGACGGTAGCGGGGGGGCCCGCAAGCAGTTCTTC.

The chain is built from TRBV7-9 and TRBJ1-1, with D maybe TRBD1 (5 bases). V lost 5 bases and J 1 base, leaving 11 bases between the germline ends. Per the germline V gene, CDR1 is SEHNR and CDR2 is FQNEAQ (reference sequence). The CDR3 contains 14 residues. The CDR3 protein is CASSERGENTEAFF. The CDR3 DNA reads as TGTGCCAGCAGCGAACGGGGGGAGAACACTGAAGCTTTCTTT.

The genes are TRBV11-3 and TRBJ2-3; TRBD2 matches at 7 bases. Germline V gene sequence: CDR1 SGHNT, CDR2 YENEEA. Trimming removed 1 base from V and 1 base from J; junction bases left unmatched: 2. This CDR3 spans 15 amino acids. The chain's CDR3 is CASSLGSGRTDTQYF. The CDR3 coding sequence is TGTGCCAGCAGCTTAGGTAGCGGGCGCACAGATACGCAGTATTTT.